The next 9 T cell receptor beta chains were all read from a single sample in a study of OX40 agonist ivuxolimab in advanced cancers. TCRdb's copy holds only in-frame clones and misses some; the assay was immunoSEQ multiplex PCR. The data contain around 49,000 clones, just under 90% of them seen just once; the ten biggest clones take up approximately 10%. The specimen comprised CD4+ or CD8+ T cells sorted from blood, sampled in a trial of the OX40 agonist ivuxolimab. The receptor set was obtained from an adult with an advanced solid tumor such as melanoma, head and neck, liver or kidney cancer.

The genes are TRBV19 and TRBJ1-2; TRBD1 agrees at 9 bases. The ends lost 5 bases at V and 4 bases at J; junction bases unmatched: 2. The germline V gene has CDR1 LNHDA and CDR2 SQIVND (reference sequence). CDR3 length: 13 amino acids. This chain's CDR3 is CASSPGQGYGYTF. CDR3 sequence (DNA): TGTGCCAGTAGTCCGGGACAGGGCTATGGCTACACCTTC.

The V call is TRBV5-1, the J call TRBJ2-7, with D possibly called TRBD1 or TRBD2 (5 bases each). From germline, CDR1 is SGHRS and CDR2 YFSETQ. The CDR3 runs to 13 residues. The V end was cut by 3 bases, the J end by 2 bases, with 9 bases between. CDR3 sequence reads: CASSSGPTYEQYF. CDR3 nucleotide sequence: TGCGCCAGCAGCTCGGGACCCACCTACGAGCAGTACTTC.

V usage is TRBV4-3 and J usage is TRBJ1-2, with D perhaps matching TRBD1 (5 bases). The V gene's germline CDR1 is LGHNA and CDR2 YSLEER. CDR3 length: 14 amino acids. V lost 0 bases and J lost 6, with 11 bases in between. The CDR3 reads CASSQDRRGHGYTF. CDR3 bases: TGCGCCAGCAGCCAAGATCGAAGGGGCCATGGCTACACCTTC.

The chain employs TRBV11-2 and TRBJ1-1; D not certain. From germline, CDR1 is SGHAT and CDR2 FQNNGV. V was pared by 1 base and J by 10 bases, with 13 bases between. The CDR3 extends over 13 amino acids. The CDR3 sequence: CASSLGVSMAAFF. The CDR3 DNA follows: TGTGCCAGCAGCTTAGGAGTCAGTATGGCAGCTTTCTTT.

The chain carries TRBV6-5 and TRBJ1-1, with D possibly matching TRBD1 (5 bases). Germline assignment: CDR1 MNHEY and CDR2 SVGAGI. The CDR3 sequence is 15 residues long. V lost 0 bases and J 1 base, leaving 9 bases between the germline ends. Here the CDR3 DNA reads TGTGCCAGCAGTTACTCGATTCAGGGGAACACTGAAGCTTTCTTT. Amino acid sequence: CASSYSIQGNTEAFF.

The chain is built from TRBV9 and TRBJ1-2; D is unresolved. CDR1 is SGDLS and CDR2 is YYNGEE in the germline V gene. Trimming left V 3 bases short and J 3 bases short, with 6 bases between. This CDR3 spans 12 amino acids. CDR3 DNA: TGTGCCAGCAGCGATCCATACTATGGCTACACCTTC. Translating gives CASSDPYYGYTF.

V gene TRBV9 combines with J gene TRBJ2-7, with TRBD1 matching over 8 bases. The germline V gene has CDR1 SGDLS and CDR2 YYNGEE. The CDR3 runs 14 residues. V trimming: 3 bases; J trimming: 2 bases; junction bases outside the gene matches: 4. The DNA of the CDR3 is TGTGCCAGCAGCGCCGGGGACAGGACCTACGAGCAGTACTTC. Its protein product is CASSAGDRTYEQYF.

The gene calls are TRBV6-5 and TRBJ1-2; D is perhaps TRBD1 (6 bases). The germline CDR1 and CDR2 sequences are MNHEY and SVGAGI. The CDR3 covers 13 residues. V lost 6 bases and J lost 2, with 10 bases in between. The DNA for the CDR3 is TGTGCCAGCAGAGCAGGGGAAAACTATGGCTACACCTTC. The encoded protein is CASRAGENYGYTF.

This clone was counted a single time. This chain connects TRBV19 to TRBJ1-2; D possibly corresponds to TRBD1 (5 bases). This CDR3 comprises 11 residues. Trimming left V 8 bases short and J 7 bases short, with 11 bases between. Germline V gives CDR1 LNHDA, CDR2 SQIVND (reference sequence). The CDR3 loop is CASGMGVGYTF. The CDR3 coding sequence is TGTGCCAGTGGGATGGGGGTTGGCTACACCTTC.